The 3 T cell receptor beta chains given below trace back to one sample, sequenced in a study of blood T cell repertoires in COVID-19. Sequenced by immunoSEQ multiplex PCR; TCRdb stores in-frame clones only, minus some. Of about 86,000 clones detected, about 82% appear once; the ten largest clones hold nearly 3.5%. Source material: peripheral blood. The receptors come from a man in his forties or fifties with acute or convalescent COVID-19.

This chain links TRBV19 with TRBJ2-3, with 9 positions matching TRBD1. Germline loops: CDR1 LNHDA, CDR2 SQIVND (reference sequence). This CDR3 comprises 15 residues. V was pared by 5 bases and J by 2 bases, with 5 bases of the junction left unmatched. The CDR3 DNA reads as TGTGCCAGTAGTCAGGACAGGGGATACACAGATACGCAGTATTTT. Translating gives CASSQDRGYTDTQYF.

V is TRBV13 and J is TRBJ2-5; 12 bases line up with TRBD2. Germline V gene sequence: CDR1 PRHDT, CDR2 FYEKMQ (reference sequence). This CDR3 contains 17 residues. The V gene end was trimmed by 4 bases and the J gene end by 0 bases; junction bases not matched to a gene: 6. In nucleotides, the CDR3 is TGTGCCAGCAGCTCAAATCTAGCGGGGGGGTACCAAGAGACCCAGTACTTC. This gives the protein CASSSNLAGGYQETQYF.

This chain's CDR3 is CASSIGQGKYGYTF. DNA of the CDR3: TGTGCCAGTAGTATTGGACAGGGAAAGTATGGCTACACCTTC. V usage is TRBV19 and J usage is TRBJ1-2; 8 positions match TRBD1. The germline V gene encodes CDR1 LNHDA and CDR2 SQIVND (reference sequence). The CDR3 spans 14 residues. J gave up 5 bases and V 3 bases, and 5 bases lay outside the gene matches.